The 27 T cell receptor beta chains in this list originate from one sample, sequenced in a study of T cells after yellow fever vaccination. A single record per CDR3 protein comes from TCRdb applying MiXCR to the 5' RACE reads. The table has 450,000 to 550,000 distinct CDR3 sequences, under 25% seen once. Source: PBMCs, taken 15 days after the yellow fever booster vaccination. The origin of the receptors is a man younger than 45 who received the YFV17D yellow fever vaccine.

This clonotype was counted only a few times. This chain joins TRBV6-5 and TRBJ2-7; the D gene is possibly TRBD1 (6 bases). This CDR3 is built from 14 residues. Trimming removed 0 bases at V and 6 bases at J, with 12 bases between. CDR1 is MNHEY, CDR2 SVGAGI, per germline. For the CDR3, the DNA is TGTGCCAGCAGTTACTCGAGGGGGATAGCCGAGCAGTACTTC. This sequence encodes CASSYSRGIAEQYF.

V usage is TRBV20-1 and J usage is TRBJ2-1, with 12 bases that match TRBD2. Germline assignment: CDR1 DFQATT and CDR2 SNEGSKA (reference sequence). V shed 6 bases, J shed 7 bases, and the junction held 7 bases outside the gene matches. This CDR3 spans 14 amino acids. The CDR3 is CSARLAGVGNEQFF. DNA of the CDR3: TGCAGTGCGCGACTAGCGGGAGTAGGAAATGAGCAGTTCTTC.

V gene TRBV29-1 combines with J gene TRBJ2-5; TRBD1 agrees at 8 bases. Germline V lookup: CDR1 SQVTM, CDR2 ANQGSEA. This CDR3 spans 13 amino acids. After removal of 7 bases from V and 1 base from J, the junction contained 5 bases not matched to a gene. The CDR3 sequence: CSGDRGSQETQYF. CDR3 nucleotides: TGCAGCGGTGACAGGGGAAGCCAAGAGACCCAGTACTTC.

This clonotype was seen more than once but under ten times. This chain links TRBV14 with TRBJ2-7; D perhaps matches TRBD1 (6 bases). The CDR3 totals 17 residues. In germline, CDR1 is SGHDN, CDR2 FVKESK. The V gene lost 0 bases and the J gene lost 2 bases, with 17 bases spanning the gap. Written as DNA, the CDR3 is TGTGCCAGCAGCCAAGATTGGGGACATAGGGCGACCTACGAGCAGTACTTC. Its translation: CASSQDWGHRATYEQYF.

This clonotype was seen a few times. This rearrangement joins TRBV5-1 to TRBJ2-2, with D uncertain. Per germline, CDR1 SGHRS and CDR2 YFSETQ. The CDR3 covers 16 residues. The V end lost 0 bases, the J end lost 0 bases, and 9 bases lay between the germline ends. The CDR3 nucleotides are TGCGCCAGCAGCTTGGCCGTCAGCACGAACACCGGGGAGCTGTTTTTT. It encodes CASSLAVSTNTGELFF.

This clonotype showed up just a few times. The gene calls are TRBV7-2 and TRBJ1-3; D gene uncertain. The V end was cut by 5 bases, the J end by 0 bases, with 8 bases between. The CDR3 totals 14 residues. Germline V gene sequence: CDR1 SGHTA, CDR2 FQGNSA. This CDR3 reads CASSPDLSGNTIYF. DNA for the CDR3: TGTGCCAGCAGCCCTGACCTCTCTGGAAACACCATATATTTT.

V and J are TRBV4-2 and TRBJ2-7; D gene unclear. Germline CDR1 is LGHNA and CDR2 is YNFKEQ. Trimming took 4 bases from V and 0 from J, leaving 16 bases between them. This CDR3 has 16 amino acids. The CDR3 spells CASSPQVSPRSYEQYF. CDR3 DNA sequence: TGTGCCAGCAGCCCGCAAGTGAGCCCCCGCTCCTACGAGCAGTACTTC.

This clonotype turned up a few times. The CDR3 nucleotides are TGTGCCATCGGGACTAGCGGATTCTACGAGCAGTACTTC. This codes for CAIGTSGFYEQYF. The chain carries TRBV10-3 and TRBJ2-7, with 11 positions matching TRBD2. The CDR3 has 13 residues. J lost 3 bases, V lost 8 bases, and 3 bases had no gene match. Germline V gene lookup returns CDR1 ENHRY and CDR2 SYGVKD.

Only a few counts were recorded for this clonotype. The chain couples TRBV30 to TRBJ1-1; 7 nucleotides align to TRBD1. Per germline, CDR1 GTSNPN and CDR2 SVGIG (reference sequence). V lost 0 bases, J lost 4 bases, and 5 bases stayed unmatched. The CDR3 totals 14 residues. The CDR3 loop reads CAWSVRQGPTEAFF. CDR3 bases: TGTGCCTGGAGTGTCCGACAGGGTCCCACTGAAGCTTTCTTT.

This clonotype was seen only a few times. The rearrangement links TRBV14 to TRBJ2-3; 11 nucleotides agree with TRBD2. V lost 1 base, J lost 3 bases, and 6 bases stayed unmatched. The CDR3 has 17 amino acids. CDR1 is SGHDN, CDR2 FVKESK, per germline. The CDR3 sequence: CASSQAMGLAETDTQYF. DNA of the CDR3: TGTGCCAGCAGCCAAGCAATGGGACTAGCGGAAACAGATACGCAGTATTTT.

This clonotype was counted only a few times. This sequence joins TRBV7-2 and TRBJ2-2; D is possibly TRBD2 (5 bases). The CDR3 contains 16 residues. The V gene lost 4 bases and the J gene lost 0 bases, with 12 bases spanning the gap. Germline lookup yields CDR1 SGHTA and CDR2 FQGNSA. The CDR3 DNA follows: TGTGCCAGCAGCTCTCGGGTTAGCGCGAACACCGGGGAGCTGTTTTTT. Translated, it gives CASSSRVSANTGELFF. Drawing the rest from reference TRBV7-2 and TRBJ2-2, the complete variable domain is GAGVSQSPSNKVTEKGKDVELRCDPISGHTALYWYRQSLGQGLEFLIYFQGNSAPDKSGLPSDRFSAERTGGSVSTLTIQRTQQEDSAVYLCASSSRVSANTGELFFGEGSRLTVL.

This clonotype was picked up a small number of times. The CDR3 DNA reads TGTGCCAGCAGCCAAGAGGCAGGGGGGAGGGCAGATACGCAGTATTTT. Translation gives CASSQEAGGRADTQYF. This rearrangement joins TRBV4-2 to TRBJ2-3; D could derive from TRBD1 or TRBD2 (7 bases each). The length of the CDR3 is 16 residues. The germline V and J ends were trimmed by 0 bases and 4 bases, with 14 bases remaining between them. Germline V lookup: CDR1 LGHNA, CDR2 YNFKEQ.

This clonotype has just a few counts. The chain combines TRBV12-3 or TRBV12-4 with TRBJ2-5; 10 positions match TRBD2. CDR3 length: 15 residues. Trimming took 6 bases from V and 2 from J; bases not matched to a gene: 6. The CDR3 bases are TGTGCCAGCAGGCTAGCGGGAGTACGACAAGAGACCCAGTACTTC. Its protein is CASRLAGVRQETQYF.

This clonotype was counted a few times. This chain uses TRBV5-6 with TRBJ2-5; tentatively, D is TRBD1 or TRBD2 (5 bases each). Looked up from germline, CDR1 is SGHDT and CDR2 is YYEEEE. Trimming shortened V by 5 bases and J by 4 bases, and 12 bases separated the two germline ends. The CDR3 sequence is 13 residues long. Written as DNA, the CDR3 is TGTGCCAGCAGGCCGGGGACCTTAGAGACCCAGTACTTC. As protein: CASRPGTLETQYF.

The gene calls are TRBV12-3 or TRBV12-4 and TRBJ1-2; D is ambiguous. The CDR3 has 15 amino acids. Trimming removed 4 bases from V and 3 bases from J, with 15 bases in between. The CDR3 here is CASSSQSGRDYGYTF. CDR3 in DNA: TGTGCCAGCAGTTCGCAATCAGGACGAGACTATGGCTACACCTTC.

CDR3 coding DNA: TGCAGCGTCCAATTGGGGCGGGAGCACAACGAGCAGTACTTC. This gives the protein CSVQLGREHNEQYF. This chain connects TRBV29-1 to TRBJ2-7, with 7 nucleotides matching TRBD2. V shed 6 bases, J shed 5 bases, and the junction held 13 bases outside the gene matches. The CDR3 sequence is 14 residues long. From germline, CDR1 is SQVTM and CDR2 ANQGSEA.

The chain joins TRBV5-6 to TRBJ2-5, with no clear D. The V and J ends lost 3 bases and 5 bases respectively, with 8 bases between them. CDR1 and CDR2 (germline): SGHDT, YYEEEE. This CDR3 has 12 residues. The CDR3 loop reads CASSSYVETQYF. Here the CDR3 DNA reads TGTGCCAGCAGCTCATATGTGGAGACCCAGTACTTC.

This clonotype was seen a few times. The CDR3 sequence: CASSYSGVNQPQHF. The CDR3 nucleotides are TGTGCCAGCAGTTACTCAGGTGTGAACCAGCCCCAGCATTTT. The rearrangement uses TRBV6-5 and TRBJ1-5; no reliable D call. The V and J ends lost 0 bases and 7 bases respectively, with 10 bases between them. Germline V gene lookup returns CDR1 MNHEY and CDR2 SVGAGI. The CDR3 has 14 amino acids.

V usage is TRBV20-1 and J usage is TRBJ2-3; TRBD1 or TRBD2 may be the D gene (5 bases each). CDR1 and CDR2 from the germline V gene are DFQATT and SNEGSKA (reference sequence). V was shortened by 6 bases and J by 4 bases, with 17 bases between the two germline ends. The CDR3 is 14 amino acids. The CDR3 sequence: CSAGTRAGSDTQYF. In DNA, the CDR3 is TGCAGTGCCGGGACGAGGGCCGGTTCAGATACGCAGTATTTT.

The V gene is TRBV5-5, the J gene TRBJ2-7; D possibly uses TRBD1 or TRBD2 (5 bases each). This CDR3 comprises 17 residues. Trimming stripped 2 bases from V and 1 base from J, with 19 bases between. The germline CDR1 and CDR2 sequences are SGHKS and YYEKEE (reference sequence). The CDR3 is CASSLQIGTAKSYEQYF. The CDR3 coding sequence is TGTGCCAGCAGCTTACAAATCGGGACGGCTAAGTCCTACGAGCAGTACTTC.

This rearrangement joins TRBV5-4 to TRBJ2-7, with D perhaps TRBD2 (5 bases). CDR3 length equals 14 residues. CDR1 and CDR2 (germline): SGHNT, YYREEE (reference sequence). V lost 2 bases, J lost 1 base, and 10 bases lay in between. The CDR3 bases are TGTGCCAGCAGCTTTAGTCAGCGGTCCTACGAGCAGTACTTC. It encodes CASSFSQRSYEQYF.

CDR3 coding DNA: TGCGCCAGCAGTGCCAGCGGGAGGTCCAATGAGCAGTTCTTC. It codes for CASSASGRSNEQFF. This chain uses TRBV10-2 with TRBJ2-1, with 9 bases that match TRBD2. The length of the CDR3 is 14 residues. Germline assignment: CDR1 WSHSY and CDR2 SAAADI. V dropped 4 bases and J dropped 6; count of bases not matched to a gene: 4.

Only a few counts were recorded for this clonotype. This chain joins TRBV9 and TRBJ2-3; D possibly corresponds to TRBD1 (6 bases). The V gene's germline CDR1 is SGDLS and CDR2 YYNGEE. The CDR3 totals 15 residues. Trimming cost V 3 bases and J 0 bases, with 11 bases left between them. CDR3 DNA: TGTGCCAGCAGCGACCGGACAGTTAGCACAGATACGCAGTATTTT. This encodes CASSDRTVSTDTQYF.

The rearrangement links TRBV20-1 to TRBJ2-5; TRBD2 might be the D (6 bases). Germline V gene lookup returns CDR1 DFQATT and CDR2 SNEGSKA (reference sequence). The V end was cut by 5 bases, the J end by 0 bases, with 10 bases between. This CDR3 has 13 residues. The CDR3 DNA sequence: TGCAGTGCTGAACGGGACTACCAAGAGACCCAGTACTTC. It is translated as CSAERDYQETQYF.

This rearrangement joins TRBV5-1 to TRBJ2-5; D call uncertain. V shed 4 bases and J shed 2 bases, with 9 bases lying between them. The CDR3 runs to 13 residues. Germline V lookup: CDR1 SGHRS, CDR2 YFSETQ. CDR3 amino acids: CASSGRNQETQYF. CDR3 sequence (DNA): TGCGCCAGCAGCGGCAGAAATCAAGAGACCCAGTACTTC.

The rearrangement uses TRBV12-3 or TRBV12-4 and TRBJ2-5; D gene uncertain. The CDR3 is 16 amino acids. The V end lost 5 bases, the J end lost 4 bases, and 20 bases lay between the germline ends. The CDR3 protein is CASSPLSLGAGETQYF. In DNA form, the CDR3 reads TGTGCCAGCAGTCCTTTAAGTCTTGGCGCTGGAGAGACCCAGTACTTC.

This clonotype occurred a few times. The CDR3 is CSVIWAGVYTQYF. The CDR3 coding sequence is TGCAGCGTGATCTGGGCGGGAGTGTATACGCAGTATTTT. The chain links TRBV29-1 to TRBJ2-3; 7 positions match TRBD2. V dropped 6 bases and J dropped 7; count of bases not matched to a gene: 10. The germline V gene encodes CDR1 SQVTM and CDR2 ANQGSEA. The length of the CDR3 is 13 residues.